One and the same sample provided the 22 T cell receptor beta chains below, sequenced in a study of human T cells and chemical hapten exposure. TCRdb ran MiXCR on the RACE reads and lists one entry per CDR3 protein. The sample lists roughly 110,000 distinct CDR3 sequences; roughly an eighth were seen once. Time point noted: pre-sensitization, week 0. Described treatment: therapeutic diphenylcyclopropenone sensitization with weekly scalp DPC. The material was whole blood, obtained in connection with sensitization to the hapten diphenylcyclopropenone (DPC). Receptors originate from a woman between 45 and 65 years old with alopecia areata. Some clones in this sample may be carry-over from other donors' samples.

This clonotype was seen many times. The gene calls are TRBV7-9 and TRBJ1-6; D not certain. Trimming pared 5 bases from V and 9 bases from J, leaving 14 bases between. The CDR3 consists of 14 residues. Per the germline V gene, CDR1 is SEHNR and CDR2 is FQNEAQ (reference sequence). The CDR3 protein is CASSVREFGSPLHF. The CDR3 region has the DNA TGTGCCAGCAGCGTCCGGGAATTTGGTTCACCCCTCCACTTT.

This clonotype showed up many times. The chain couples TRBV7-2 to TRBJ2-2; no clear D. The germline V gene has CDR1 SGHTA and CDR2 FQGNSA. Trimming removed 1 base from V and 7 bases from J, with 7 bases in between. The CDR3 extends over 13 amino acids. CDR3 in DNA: TGTGCCAGCAGCTTAGGTTATGACGGGGAGCTGTTTTTT. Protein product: CASSLGYDGELFF.

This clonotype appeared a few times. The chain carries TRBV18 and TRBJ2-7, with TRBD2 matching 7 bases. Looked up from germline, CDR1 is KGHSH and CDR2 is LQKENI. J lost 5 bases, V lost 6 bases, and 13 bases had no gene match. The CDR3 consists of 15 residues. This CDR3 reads CASSTVAGEGNEQYF. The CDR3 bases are TGTGCCAGCTCCACAGTTGCGGGAGAGGGAAACGAGCAGTACTTC.

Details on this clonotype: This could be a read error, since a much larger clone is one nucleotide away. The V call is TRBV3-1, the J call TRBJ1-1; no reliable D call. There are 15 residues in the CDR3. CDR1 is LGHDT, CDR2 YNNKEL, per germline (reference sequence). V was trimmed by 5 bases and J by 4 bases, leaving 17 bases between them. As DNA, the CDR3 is TGTGCCAGCAGCTTCGGCGGCGGGTTGCCCACTGAAGCTTTCTTT. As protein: CASSFGGGLPTEAFF.

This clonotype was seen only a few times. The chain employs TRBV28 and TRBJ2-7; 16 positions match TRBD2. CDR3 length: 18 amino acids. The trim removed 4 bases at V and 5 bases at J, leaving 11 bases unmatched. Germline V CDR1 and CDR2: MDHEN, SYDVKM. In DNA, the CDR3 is TGTGCCAGCAGTTCCGGGACTAGCGGGAGGGCCCTCATGGACGAGCAGTACTTC. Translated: CASSSGTSGRALMDEQYF.

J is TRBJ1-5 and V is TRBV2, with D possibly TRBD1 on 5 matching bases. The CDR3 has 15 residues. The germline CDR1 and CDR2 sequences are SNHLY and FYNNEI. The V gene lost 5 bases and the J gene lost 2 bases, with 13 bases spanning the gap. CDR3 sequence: CASSLQGRGNQPQHF. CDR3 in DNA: TGTGCCAGCAGTCTTCAGGGAAGGGGCAATCAGCCCCAGCATTTT.

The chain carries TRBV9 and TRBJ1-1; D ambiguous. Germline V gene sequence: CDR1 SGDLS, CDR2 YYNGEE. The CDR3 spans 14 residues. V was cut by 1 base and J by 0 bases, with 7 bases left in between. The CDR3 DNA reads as TGTGCCAGCAGCGTAAACGAGTTGAACACTGAAGCTTTCTTT. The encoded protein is CASSVNELNTEAFF.

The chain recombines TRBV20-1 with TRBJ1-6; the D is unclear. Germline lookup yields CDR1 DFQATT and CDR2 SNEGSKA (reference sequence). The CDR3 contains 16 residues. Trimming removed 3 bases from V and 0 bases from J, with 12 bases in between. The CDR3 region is CSARDAESSYNSPLHF. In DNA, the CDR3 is TGCAGTGCTAGGGATGCAGAGAGCTCCTATAATTCACCCCTCCACTTT.

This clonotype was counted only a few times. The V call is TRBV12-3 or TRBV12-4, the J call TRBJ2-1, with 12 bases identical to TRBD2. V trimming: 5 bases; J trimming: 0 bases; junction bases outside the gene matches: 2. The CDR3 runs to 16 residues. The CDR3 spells CASSPGLAGSYNEQFF. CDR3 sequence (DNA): TGTGCCAGCAGTCCGGGACTAGCGGGCTCCTACAATGAGCAGTTCTTC.

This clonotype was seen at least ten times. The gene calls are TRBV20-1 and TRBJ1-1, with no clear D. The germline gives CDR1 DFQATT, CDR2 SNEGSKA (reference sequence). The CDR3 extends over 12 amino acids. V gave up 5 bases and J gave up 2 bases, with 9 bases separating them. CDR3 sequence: CSAGSGNTEAFF. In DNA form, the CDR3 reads TGCAGTGCTGGGTCCGGAAACACTGAAGCTTTCTTT.

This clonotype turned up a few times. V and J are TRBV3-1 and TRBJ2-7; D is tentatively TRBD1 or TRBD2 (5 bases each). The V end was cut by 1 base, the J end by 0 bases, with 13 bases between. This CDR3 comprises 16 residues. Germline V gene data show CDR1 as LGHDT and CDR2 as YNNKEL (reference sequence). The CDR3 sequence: CASSQVGLGTSYEQYF. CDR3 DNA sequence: TGTGCCAGCAGCCAAGTGGGGCTGGGGACCTCCTACGAGCAGTACTTC.

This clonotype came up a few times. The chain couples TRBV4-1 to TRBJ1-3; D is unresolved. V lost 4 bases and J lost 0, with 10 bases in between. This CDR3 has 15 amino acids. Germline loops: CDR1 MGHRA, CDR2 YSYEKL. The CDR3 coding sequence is TGCGCCAGCAGCCTCCTACCCATCTCTGGAAACACCATATATTTT. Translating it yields CASSLLPISGNTIYF.

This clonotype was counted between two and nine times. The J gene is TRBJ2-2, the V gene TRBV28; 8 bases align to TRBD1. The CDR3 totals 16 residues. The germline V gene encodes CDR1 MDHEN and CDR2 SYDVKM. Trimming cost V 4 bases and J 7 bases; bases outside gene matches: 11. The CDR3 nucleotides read TGTGCCAGCAGTTCCCAAGGGACAGGTCGGAACGGGGAGCTGTTTTTT. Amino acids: CASSSQGTGRNGELFF.

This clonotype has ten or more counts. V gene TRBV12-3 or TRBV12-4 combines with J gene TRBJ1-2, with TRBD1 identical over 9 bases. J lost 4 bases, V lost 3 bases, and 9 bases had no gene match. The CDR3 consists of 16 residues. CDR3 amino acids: CASSFGATDRGYGYTF. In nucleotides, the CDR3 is TGTGCCAGCAGTTTTGGGGCGACGGACAGGGGCTATGGCTACACCTTC.

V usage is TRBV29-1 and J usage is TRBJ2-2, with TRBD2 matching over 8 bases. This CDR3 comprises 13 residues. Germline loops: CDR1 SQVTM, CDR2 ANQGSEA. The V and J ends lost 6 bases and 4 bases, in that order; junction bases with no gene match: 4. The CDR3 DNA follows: TGCAGCGTGGGGACTAGGTTCACCGGGGAGCTGTTTTTT. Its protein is CSVGTRFTGELFF.

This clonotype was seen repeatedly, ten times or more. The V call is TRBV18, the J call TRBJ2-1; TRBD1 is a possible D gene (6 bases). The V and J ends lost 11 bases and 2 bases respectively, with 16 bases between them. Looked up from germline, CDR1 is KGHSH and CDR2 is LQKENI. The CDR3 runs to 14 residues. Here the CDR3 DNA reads TGTGCCGTTTCAGGGGATTCTACCTACAATGAGCAGTTCTTC. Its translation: CAVSGDSTYNEQFF.

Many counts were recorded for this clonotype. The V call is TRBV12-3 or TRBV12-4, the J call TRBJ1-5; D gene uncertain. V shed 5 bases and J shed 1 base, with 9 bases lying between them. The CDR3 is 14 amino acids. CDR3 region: CASSAQRSNQPQHF. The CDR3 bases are TGTGCCAGCAGTGCGCAGCGAAGCAATCAGCCCCAGCATTTT.

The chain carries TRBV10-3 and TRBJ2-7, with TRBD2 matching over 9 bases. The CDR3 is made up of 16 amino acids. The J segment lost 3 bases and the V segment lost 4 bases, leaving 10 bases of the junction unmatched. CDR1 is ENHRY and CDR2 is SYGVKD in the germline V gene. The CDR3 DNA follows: TGTGCCATCAGTGGGGTCTCTAGCGGGATTAACTACGAGCAGTACTTC. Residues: CAISGVSSGINYEQYF.

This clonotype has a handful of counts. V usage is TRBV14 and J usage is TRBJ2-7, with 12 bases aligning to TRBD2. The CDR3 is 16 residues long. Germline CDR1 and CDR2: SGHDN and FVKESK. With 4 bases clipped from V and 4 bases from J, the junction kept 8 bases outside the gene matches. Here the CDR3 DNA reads TGTGCCAGCAGCCCGGGCCCGGGACTAGCGGGTTACGAGCAGTACTTC. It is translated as CASSPGPGLAGYEQYF.

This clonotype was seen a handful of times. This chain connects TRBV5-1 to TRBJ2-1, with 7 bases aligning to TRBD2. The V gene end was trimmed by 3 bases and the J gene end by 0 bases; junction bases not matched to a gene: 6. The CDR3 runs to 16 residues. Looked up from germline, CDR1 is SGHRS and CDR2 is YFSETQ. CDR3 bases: TGCGCCAGCAGCTCGTCGGGGGGAAGCTCCTACAATGAGCAGTTCTTC. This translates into CASSSSGGSSYNEQFF.

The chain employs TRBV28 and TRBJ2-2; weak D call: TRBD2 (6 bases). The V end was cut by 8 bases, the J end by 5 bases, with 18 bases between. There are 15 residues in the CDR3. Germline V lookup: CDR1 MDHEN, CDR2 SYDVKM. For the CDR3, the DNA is TGTGCCAGCCGACGGGACCCCCGGGGGACCGGGGAGCTGTTTTTT. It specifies CASRRDPRGTGELFF.

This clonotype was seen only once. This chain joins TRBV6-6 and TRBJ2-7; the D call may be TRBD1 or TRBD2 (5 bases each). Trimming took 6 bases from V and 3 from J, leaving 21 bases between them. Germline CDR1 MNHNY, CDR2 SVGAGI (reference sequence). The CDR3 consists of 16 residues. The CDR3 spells CASSAYRTGPDYEQYF. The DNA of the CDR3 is TGTGCCAGCAGCGCCTATCGAACGGGACCCGACTACGAGCAGTACTTC.